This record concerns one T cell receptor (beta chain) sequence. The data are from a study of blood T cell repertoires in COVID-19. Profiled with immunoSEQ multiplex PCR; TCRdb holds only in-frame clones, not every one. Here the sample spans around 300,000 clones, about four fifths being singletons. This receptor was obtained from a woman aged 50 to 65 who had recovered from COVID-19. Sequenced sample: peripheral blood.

For the CDR3, the DNA is TGTGCCAGCAGCCAAGGGATTGCGGGAATTGGGTTTTACAATGAGCAGTTCTTC. Translation: CASSQGIAGIGFYNEQFF. This rearrangement joins TRBV14 to TRBJ2-1; the D gene is possibly TRBD2 (6 bases). The CDR3 consists of 18 residues. CDR1 is SGHDN, CDR2 FVKESK, per germline. Trimming removed 1 base at V and 4 bases at J, with 20 bases between.